What follows are 20 T cell receptor beta chains derived from one specimen sequenced in a study of CD8 T cells in Susac syndrome. Reverse transcription of about 0.45 to 1 ug RNA was performed with random hexamers. TCRdb re-derived calls from the immunoSEQ multiplex PCR reads in MiXCR, one entry per CDR3 protein. The sample carries 80,000 to 90,000 distinct CDR3 sequences, 85% to 95% recorded once. Sequencing was performed on CD8+ T cells from PBMCs. Receptor source: a human donor in good health.

This clonotype was detected only a few times. V gene TRBV7-6 combines with J gene TRBJ2-1, with TRBD1 as a possible D gene (5 bases). V dropped 6 bases and J dropped 5 bases, with 8 bases sitting between them. CDR3 length: 12 amino acids. Germline-derived CDR1 and CDR2 are SGHVS and FNYEAQ. The CDR3: CASSPDNNEQFF. For the CDR3, the DNA is TGTGCCAGCAGTCCGGACAACAATGAGCAGTTCTTC.

The rearrangement joins TRBV5-1 to TRBJ2-5, with D uncertain. Trimming shortened V by 0 bases and J by 2 bases, and 5 bases separated the two germline ends. The CDR3 length is 13 residues. Germline CDR1 SGHRS, CDR2 YFSETQ. CDR3: CASSLAIQETQYF. CDR3 nucleotide sequence: TGCGCCAGCAGCTTGGCCATACAAGAGACCCAGTACTTC.

The genes are TRBV5-1 and TRBJ2-1; D not certain. Trimming cost V 2 bases and J 7 bases, with 13 bases left between them. Germline values: CDR1 SGHRS, CDR2 YFSETQ. This CDR3 region has 14 residues. CDR3: CASSFSLPGNEQFF. DNA of the CDR3: TGCGCCAGCAGCTTCAGTCTCCCTGGGAATGAGCAGTTCTTC.

This clonotype was detected only once. This rearrangement joins TRBV7-9 to TRBJ2-7; 7 positions agree with TRBD2. V lost 1 base and J lost 2; bases outside the gene matches: 2. Germline V gene lookup returns CDR1 SEHNR and CDR2 FQNEAQ (reference sequence). The length of the CDR3 is 14 residues. The CDR3 region has the DNA TGTGCCAGCAGCTTAGTTGGGGGGGCCTACGAGCAGTACTTC. The encoded protein is CASSLVGGAYEQYF. Complete variable domain (other parts from reference TRBV7-9 and TRBJ2-7): DTGVSQNPRHKITKRGQNVTFRCDPISEHNRLYWYRQTLGQGPEFLTYFQNEAQLEKSRLLSDRFSAERPKGSFSTLEIQRTEQGDSAMYLCASSLVGGAYEQYFGPGTRLTVT.

V usage is TRBV5-5 and J usage is TRBJ1-2, with 7 bases lining up with TRBD1. Germline values: CDR1 SGHKS, CDR2 YYEKEE (reference sequence). The CDR3 is 14 amino acids. V shed 4 bases and J 1 base; nucleotides not matched to a gene: 4. In DNA, the CDR3 is TGTGCCAGCAGCCCGGACAGGAATAACTATGGCTACACCTTC. This gives the protein CASSPDRNNYGYTF.

This chain connects TRBV5-1 to TRBJ2-5, with D perhaps TRBD2 (6 bases). V was clipped by 3 bases and J by 1 base, with 13 bases between them. This CDR3 contains 15 residues. CDR1 and CDR2 from the germline V gene are SGHRS and YFSETQ. CDR3: CASSWDGGIQETQYF. In DNA, the CDR3 is TGCGCCAGCAGCTGGGATGGGGGGATCCAAGAGACCCAGTACTTC.

This clonotype is a singleton in its sample. This chain joins TRBV9 and TRBJ1-2; 9 bases align to TRBD1. The V gene's germline CDR1 is SGDLS and CDR2 YYNGEE. The CDR3 is 15 amino acids. Trimming took 1 base from V and 1 from J; bases not matched to a gene: 2. The CDR3 DNA follows: TGTGCCAGCAGCGTAAGGACAGGGGTTAACTATGGCTACACCTTC. Translating gives CASSVRTGVNYGYTF.

The chain is built from TRBV7-6 and TRBJ1-1; the match to TRBD1 covers 8 bases. CDR3 size: 15 residues. CDR1 and CDR2 (germline): SGHVS, FNYEAQ. V dropped 1 base and J dropped 4; count of bases not matched to a gene: 5. The CDR3 is CASSLDGQGVTEAFF. CDR3 sequence (DNA): TGTGCCAGCAGCTTAGACGGACAGGGAGTCACTGAAGCTTTCTTT.

This chain joins TRBV7-7 and TRBJ2-2; a weak D match, TRBD2 (6 bases). The CDR3 runs 15 residues. V shed 5 bases and J shed 7 bases, with 17 bases lying between them. CDR1 is SSHAT and CDR2 is FNYEAQ in the germline V gene (reference sequence). CDR3 bases: TGTGCCAGCAGCCCTTCATTAGCGGCCTACGGGGAGCTGTTTTTT. It specifies CASSPSLAAYGELFF.

The chain has TRBV6-6 and TRBJ1-2; the D is unclear. The CDR3 sequence is 14 residues long. The V and J ends lost 6 bases and 0 bases respectively, with 11 bases between them. The germline V gene encodes CDR1 MNHNY and CDR2 SVGAGI (reference sequence). CDR3 DNA sequence: TGTGCCAGCAGACTCTTTTCAGCTAACTATGGCTACACCTTC. Protein sequence: CASRLFSANYGYTF.

The rearrangement uses TRBV9 and TRBJ2-1; TRBD1 aligns across 7 bases. V gave up 2 bases and J gave up 3 bases; unmatched junction bases: 5. In germline, CDR1 is SGDLS, CDR2 YYNGEE. There are 15 residues in the CDR3. The CDR3 bases are TGTGCCAGCAGCGTTGTATCAGGGGGCTACAATGAGCAGTTCTTC. Amino acid sequence: CASSVVSGGYNEQFF.

The chain links TRBV10-2 to TRBJ2-3; TRBD2 is a possible D gene (6 bases). V was clipped by 1 base and J by 9 bases, with 11 bases between them. The CDR3 is 13 residues long. CDR1 and CDR2 from the germline V gene are WSHSY and SAAADI. CDR3 sequence reads: CASSEFEAGTQYF. The CDR3 DNA follows: TGCGCCAGCAGTGAGTTCGAAGCGGGCACGCAGTATTTT.

The chain is built from TRBV10-3 and TRBJ2-1, with D possibly matching TRBD1 (5 bases). Trimming pared 3 bases from V and 2 bases from J, leaving 14 bases between. The CDR3 length is 16 residues. Germline CDR1 ENHRY, CDR2 SYGVKD. The CDR3 DNA follows: TGTGCCATCAGTGACCCGGACATCTCTCCCTACAATGAGCAGTTCTTC. It codes for CAISDPDISPYNEQFF.

The genes are TRBV9 and TRBJ2-1; D possibly corresponds to TRBD1 (6 bases). Deletions cut 0 bases from V and 5 bases from J, with 15 bases between. The CDR3 is 16 amino acids. Germline V gene data show CDR1 as SGDLS and CDR2 as YYNGEE. This CDR3 is CASSVGGGWRNNEQFF. The CDR3 DNA is TGTGCCAGCAGCGTAGGAGGGGGATGGAGAAACAATGAGCAGTTCTTC.

This chain uses TRBV11-2 with TRBJ2-7; the D gene is possibly TRBD2 (6 bases). CDR1 is SGHAT, CDR2 FQNNGV, per germline. The CDR3 spans 11 residues. The V gene lost 5 bases and the J gene lost 7 bases, with 9 bases spanning the gap. The CDR3 loop reads CASSGGEEQYF. As DNA, the CDR3 is TGTGCCAGCAGCGGCGGGGAGGAGCAGTACTTC.

This chain joins TRBV4-1 and TRBJ2-7, with TRBD1 matching 8 bases. CDR3 length equals 16 residues. Germline V gene sequence: CDR1 MGHRA, CDR2 YSYEKL. The V segment lost 3 bases and the J segment 3 bases; nucleotides outside the gene matches: 10. CDR3 amino acids: CASSQESWTGSYEQYF. CDR3 DNA: TGCGCCAGCAGCCAGGAATCCTGGACAGGGAGCTACGAGCAGTACTTC.

The gene calls are TRBV3-1 and TRBJ1-6; D not resolved. CDR3 length: 16 amino acids. Germline CDR1 is LGHDT and CDR2 is YNNKEL (reference sequence). V was trimmed by 1 base and J by 3 bases, leaving 10 bases between them. The CDR3 region is CASSQVGGFYNSPLHF. Written as DNA, the CDR3 is TGTGCCAGCAGCCAAGTAGGCGGGTTCTATAATTCACCCCTCCACTTT.

The chain uses TRBV9 and TRBJ2-7; 9 bases agree with TRBD1. CDR1 and CDR2 (germline): SGDLS, YYNGEE. Trimming removed 4 bases from V and 12 bases from J; junction bases left unmatched: 8. This CDR3 has 12 amino acids. The CDR3 loop is CASSPGQGQLYF. CDR3 sequence (DNA): TGTGCCAGCAGCCCAGGACAGGGGCAACTGTACTTC.

V and J are TRBV12-3 or TRBV12-4 and TRBJ2-7, with D uncertain. The ends were cut back, 3 bases at V and 7 bases at J, with 10 bases in the middle. The CDR3 loop spans 12 amino acids. This CDR3 is CASSLLVWEQYF. DNA of the CDR3: TGTGCCAGCAGTTTGCTGGTGTGGGAGCAGTACTTC.

This clonotype is a singleton in its sample. This rearrangement joins TRBV29-1 to TRBJ2-7; D not certain. Trimming cost V 6 bases and J 6 bases, with 12 bases left between them. The CDR3 covers 11 residues. Looked up from germline, CDR1 is SQVTM and CDR2 is ANQGSEA. The chain's CDR3 is CSVGNAVEQYF. CDR3 nucleotide sequence: TGCAGCGTCGGTAATGCAGTCGAGCAGTACTTC.